This TCR beta chain was sequenced during a study of identical twins. CDR1 is SGHTA, CDR2 FQGTGA, per germline. The CDR3 contains 14 residues. As to this clonotype: At one boundary the junction diverges from the germline segment, which might be a read error.

A single record per CDR3 protein comes from TCRdb applying MiXCR to the 5' RACE reads. The sample has 540,000 or so distinct CDR3 sequences, 20% to 25% seen once; the top ten hold about 0.5%. This sample also belongs to another study, concerning yellow fever vaccine responses in identical twins.

This clonotype was sampled from a woman under 30 in good health. The specimen was CD4+ T cells sorted from blood. V is TRBV7-3 and J is TRBJ2-7; TRBD2 aligns across 9 bases. The CDR3 nucleotides are TGTGTCAGCAGCTTAAGCGGGGGGAACTACGAGCAGTACTTC. Translating it yields CVSSLSGGNYEQYF.